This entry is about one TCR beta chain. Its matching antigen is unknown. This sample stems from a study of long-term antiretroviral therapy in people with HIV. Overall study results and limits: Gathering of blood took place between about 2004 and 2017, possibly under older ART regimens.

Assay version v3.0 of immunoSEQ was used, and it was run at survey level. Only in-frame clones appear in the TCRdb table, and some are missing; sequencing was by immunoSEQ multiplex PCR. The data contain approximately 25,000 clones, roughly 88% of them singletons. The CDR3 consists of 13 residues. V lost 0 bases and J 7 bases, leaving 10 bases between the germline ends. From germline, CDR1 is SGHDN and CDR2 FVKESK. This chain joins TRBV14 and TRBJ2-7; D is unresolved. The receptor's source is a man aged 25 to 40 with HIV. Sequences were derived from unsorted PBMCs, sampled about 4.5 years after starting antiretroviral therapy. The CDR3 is CASSQEVASEQYF. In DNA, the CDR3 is TGTGCCAGCAGCCAAGAGGTCGCCTCGGAGCAGTACTTC.